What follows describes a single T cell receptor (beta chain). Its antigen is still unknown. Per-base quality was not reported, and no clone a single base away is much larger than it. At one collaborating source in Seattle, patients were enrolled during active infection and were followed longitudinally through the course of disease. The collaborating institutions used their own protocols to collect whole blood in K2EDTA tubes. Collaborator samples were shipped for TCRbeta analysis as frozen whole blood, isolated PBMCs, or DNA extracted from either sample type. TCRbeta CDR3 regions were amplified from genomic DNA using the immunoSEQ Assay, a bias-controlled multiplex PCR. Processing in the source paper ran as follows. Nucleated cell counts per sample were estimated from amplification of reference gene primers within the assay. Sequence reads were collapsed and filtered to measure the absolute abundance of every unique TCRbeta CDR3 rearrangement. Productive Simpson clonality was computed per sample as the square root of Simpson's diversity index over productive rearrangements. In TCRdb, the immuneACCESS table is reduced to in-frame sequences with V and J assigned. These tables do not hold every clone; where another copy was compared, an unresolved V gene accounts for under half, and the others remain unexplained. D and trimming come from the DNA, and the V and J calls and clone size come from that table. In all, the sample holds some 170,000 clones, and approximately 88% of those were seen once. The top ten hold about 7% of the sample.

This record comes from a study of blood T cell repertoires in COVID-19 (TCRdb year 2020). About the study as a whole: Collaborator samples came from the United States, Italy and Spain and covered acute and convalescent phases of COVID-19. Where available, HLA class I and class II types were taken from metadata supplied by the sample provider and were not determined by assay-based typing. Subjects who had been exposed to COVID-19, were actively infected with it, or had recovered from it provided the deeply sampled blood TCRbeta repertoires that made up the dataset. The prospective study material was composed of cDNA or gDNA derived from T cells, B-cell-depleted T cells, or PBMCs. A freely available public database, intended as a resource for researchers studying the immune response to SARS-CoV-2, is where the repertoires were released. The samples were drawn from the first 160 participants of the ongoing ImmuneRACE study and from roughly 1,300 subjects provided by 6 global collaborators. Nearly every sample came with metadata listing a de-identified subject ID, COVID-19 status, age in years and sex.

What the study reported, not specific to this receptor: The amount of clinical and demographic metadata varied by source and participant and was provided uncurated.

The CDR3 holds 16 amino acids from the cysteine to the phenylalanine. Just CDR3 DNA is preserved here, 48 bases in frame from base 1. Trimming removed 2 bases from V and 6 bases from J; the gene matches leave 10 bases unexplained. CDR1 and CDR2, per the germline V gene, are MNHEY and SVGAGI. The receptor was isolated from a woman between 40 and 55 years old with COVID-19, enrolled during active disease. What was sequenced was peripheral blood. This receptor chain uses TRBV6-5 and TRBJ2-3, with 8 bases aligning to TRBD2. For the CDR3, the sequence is CASSYRTSGRPDTQYF. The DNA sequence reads TGTGCCAGCAGTTACCGAACAAGCGGGAGACCCGATACGCAGTATTTT.